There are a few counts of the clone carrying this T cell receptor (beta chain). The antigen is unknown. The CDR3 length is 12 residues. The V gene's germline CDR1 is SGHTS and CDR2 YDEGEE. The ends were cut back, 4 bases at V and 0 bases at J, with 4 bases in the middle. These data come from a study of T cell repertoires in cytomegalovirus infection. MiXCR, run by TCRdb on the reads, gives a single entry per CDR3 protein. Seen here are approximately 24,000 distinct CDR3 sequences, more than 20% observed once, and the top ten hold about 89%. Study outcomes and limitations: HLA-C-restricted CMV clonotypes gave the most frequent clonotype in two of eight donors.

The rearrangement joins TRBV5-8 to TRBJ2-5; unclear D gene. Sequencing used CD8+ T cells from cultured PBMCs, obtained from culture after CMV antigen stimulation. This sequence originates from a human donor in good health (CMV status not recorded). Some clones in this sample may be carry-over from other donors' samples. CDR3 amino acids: CASSHYQETQYF. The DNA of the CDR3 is TGTGCCAGCAGCCACTACCAAGAGACCCAGTACTTC.